The 9 T cell receptor beta chains below all came from one sample that was sequenced in a study of shared clonotypes between healthy human individuals. Data came from immunoSEQ multiplex PCR; TCRdb stores just in-frame clones and leaves some out. This table holds around 1.9 million clones, 90% to 95% found once. Naive CD8 cells comprised CD45RO-negative, CCR7-positively selected cells, excluding terminally differentiated effector memory CD45RA+ cells. The sample consisted of naive CD8+ T cells from PBMCs. The receptor source for this set is a man between 18 and 29 years old in good health. Some clones in this sample may be carry-over from other donors' samples.

The V and J genes are TRBV29-1 and TRBJ1-2, with D possibly matching TRBD1 (6 bases). From germline, CDR1 is SQVTM and CDR2 ANQGSEA. This CDR3 is built from 17 residues. V shed 8 bases and J shed 0 bases, with 25 bases lying between them. This CDR3 reads CSIKGSSNRESNYGYTF. The DNA of the CDR3 is TGCAGCATAAAGGGTTCTTCGAACAGGGAATCTAACTATGGCTACACCTTC.

Comment on this clone: At one of its ends the junction is not consistent with the germline gene, which may arise from a read error. The gene calls are TRBV10-1 and TRBJ2-5; D uncertain. The CDR3 is 13 amino acids. Germline V gives CDR1 WNHNN, CDR2 SYGVQD (reference sequence). This CDR3 reads CASSDPLTHSWNF. Written as DNA, the CDR3 is TGCGCCAGCAGTGACCCCCTGACCCATTCGTGGAACTTC.

J is TRBJ2-5 and V is TRBV28; D ambiguous. CDR1 MDHEN and CDR2 SYDVKM come from the germline V gene. Trimming pared 2 bases from V and 5 bases from J, leaving 9 bases between. This CDR3 is built from 13 residues. CDR3 nucleotide sequence: TGTGCCAGCAGTTTAGGTGTTACGGAGACCCAGTACTTC. It specifies CASSLGVTETQYF.

For this clone: At the DNA level, this CDR3 is encoded by other sequences in the same sample as well. V is TRBV9 and J is TRBJ2-3; no clear D. V shed 4 bases and J shed 6 bases, with 9 bases lying between them. Germline CDR1 reads SGDLS; CDR2 reads YYNGEE. The length of the CDR3 is 12 residues. The CDR3 spells CASSPPSDTQYF. The CDR3 DNA reads as TGTGCCAGCAGCCCTCCCTCGGATACGCAGTATTTT.

The V call is TRBV4-1, the J call TRBJ2-1, with TRBD2 identical over 9 bases. This CDR3 region has 15 residues. V was clipped by 1 base and J by 10 bases; unmatched bases: 8. In germline, CDR1 is MGHRA, CDR2 YSYEKL. The CDR3 spells CASSQVAGGPGEQFF. CDR3 nucleotides: TGCGCCAGCAGCCAAGTTGCGGGAGGGCCGGGGGAGCAGTTCTTC.

The V gene is TRBV10-3, the J gene TRBJ1-1; TRBD1 matches 7 bases. This CDR3 comprises 13 residues. CDR1 is ENHRY, CDR2 SYGVKD, per germline. After removal of 3 bases from V and 5 bases from J, the junction contained 3 bases not matched to a gene. The CDR3 region is CAISERGLTEAFF. DNA for the CDR3: TGTGCCATCAGTGAAAGGGGGCTGACTGAAGCTTTCTTT.

Here the CDR3 reads CASSYGLAGSYEQYF. The CDR3, as DNA: TGTGCCAGCAGTTATGGACTAGCGGGGTCCTACGAGCAGTACTTC. The chain combines TRBV2 with TRBJ2-7; 12 bases fit TRBD2. CDR1 is SNHLY and CDR2 is FYNNEI in the germline V gene. There are 15 residues in the CDR3. V shed 5 bases and J 1 base; nucleotides not matched to a gene: 3. Combining the CDR3 with reference TRBV2 and TRBJ2-7 gives the whole variable domain EPEVTQTPSHQVTQMGQEVILRCVPISNHLYFYWYRQILGQKVEFLVSFYNNEISEKSEIFDDQFSVERPDGSNFTLKIRSTKLEDSAMYFCASSYGLAGSYEQYFGPGTRLTVT.

The CDR3 region has the DNA TGTGCCAGCAGTGACAGGGACACCCACTATGGCTACACCTTC. This sequence encodes CASSDRDTHYGYTF. The chain uses TRBV6-1 and TRBJ1-2; possibly TRBD1 for D (6 bases). Germline V lookup: CDR1 MNHNS, CDR2 SASEGT. Trimming took 3 bases from V and 3 from J, leaving 11 bases between them. This CDR3 contains 14 residues.

The chain couples TRBV11-2 to TRBJ2-6; 7 nucleotides line up with TRBD1. V was clipped by 5 bases and J by 2 bases; unmatched bases: 6. The CDR3 contains 16 residues. In germline, CDR1 is SGHAT, CDR2 FQNNGV. In DNA, the CDR3 is TGTGCCAGCAGCACAAACAGGGGAACTGGGGCCAACGTCCTGACTTTC. Protein: CASSTNRGTGANVLTF.